The 24 T cell receptor beta chains below all came from one sample that was sequenced in a study of blood T cell repertoires in COVID-19. The assay was immunoSEQ multiplex PCR, and TCRdb's table has in-frame clones only and misses some. The table includes 51,000 or so clones, approximately 80% detected once. The sample taken for sequencing was peripheral blood. These receptors all come from a man aged 65 to 85 with active COVID-19.

The chain joins TRBV6-6 to TRBJ1-3; TRBD1 is a possible D gene (5 bases). The ends were cut back, 6 bases at V and 4 bases at J, with 13 bases in the middle. Germline loops: CDR1 MNHNY, CDR2 SVGAGI (reference sequence). There are 14 residues in the CDR3. The CDR3 nucleotides are TGTGCCAGCAGAAACGGGAGGGGAGGAAACACCATATATTTT. Protein: CASRNGRGGNTIYF.

The rearrangement joins TRBV7-8 to TRBJ2-7; 10 positions agree with TRBD2. The junction had 19 bases not matched to a gene; V was cut back by 5 bases and J by 3 bases. The CDR3 is made up of 19 amino acids. CDR1 is SGHVS and CDR2 is FQNEAQ in the germline V gene. CDR3 loop: CASSPLPGSGGTYLYEQYF. CDR3 coding DNA: TGTGCCAGCAGCCCCTTGCCGGGTAGCGGGGGGACCTACCTCTACGAGCAGTACTTC.

This sequence joins TRBV10-3 and TRBJ1-2; tentative D call: TRBD1 (6 bases). The length of the CDR3 is 13 residues. From germline, CDR1 is ENHRY and CDR2 SYGVKD. V lost 7 bases and J 7 bases, leaving 16 bases between the germline ends. The DNA for the CDR3 is TGTGCCATCACAGGGGCCCTGACGATTGGCTACACCTTC. Protein product: CAITGALTIGYTF.

This clone turned up a few times. The chain combines TRBV30 with TRBJ1-2; the D is unclear. The CDR3 has 11 residues. Trimming removed 2 bases at V and 3 bases at J, with 4 bases between. Germline V lookup: CDR1 GTSNPN, CDR2 SVGIG (reference sequence). CDR3 protein: CAWSRDYGYTF. The DNA for the CDR3 is TGTGCCTGGAGTCGGGACTATGGCTACACCTTC. Using reference TRBV30 and TRBJ1-2 for the parts outside the CDR3, the full variable domain is SQTIHQWPATLVQPVGSPLSLECTVEGTSNPNLYWYRQAAGRGLQLLFYSVGIGQISSEVPQNLSASRPQDRQFILSSKKLLLSDSGFYLCAWSRDYGYTFGSGTRLTVV.

This clone showed up just a few times. V is TRBV11-2 and J is TRBJ2-7; D is perhaps TRBD1 (5 bases). The germline V gene encodes CDR1 SGHAT and CDR2 FQNNGV. V was pared by 1 base and J by 2 bases, with 12 bases between. The CDR3 totals 15 residues. The CDR3 loop reads CASSLVVGRTYEQYF. The CDR3 bases are TGTGCCAGCAGCTTAGTCGTGGGGCGCACCTACGAGCAGTACTTC.

The chain links TRBV7-8 to TRBJ2-5; D call uncertain. This CDR3 has 13 residues. CDR1 is SGHVS and CDR2 is FQNEAQ in the germline V gene. V was pared by 2 bases and J by 6 bases, with 10 bases between. The CDR3 bases are TGTGCCAGCAGCTTAACACCTTCCCAGACCCAGTACTTC. As protein: CASSLTPSQTQYF.

This chain joins TRBV28 and TRBJ2-1; 8 bases map to TRBD1. CDR3 length equals 12 residues. V dropped 5 bases and J dropped 15; count of bases not matched to a gene: 9. Germline CDR1 reads MDHEN; CDR2 reads SYDVKM. CDR3 nucleotides: TGTGCCAGCAGTGGCCAAGATGGACAGGGGTTCTTC. Amino acids: CASSGQDGQGFF. The full variable domain, its missing parts supplied by reference TRBV28 and TRBJ2-1, is DVKVTQSSRYLVKRTGEKVFLECVQDMDHENMFWYRQDPGLGLRLIYFSYDVKMKEKGDIPEGYSVSREKKERFSLILESASTNQTSMYLCASSGQDGQGFFGPGTRLTVL.

This sequence joins TRBV5-1 and TRBJ2-5; possibly TRBD1 for D (6 bases). V dropped 0 bases and J dropped 5 bases, with 14 bases sitting between them. Germline V gene data show CDR1 as SGHRS and CDR2 as YFSETQ. CDR3 length: 15 amino acids. This chain's CDR3 is CASSLGQGPEETQYF. CDR3 DNA: TGCGCCAGCAGCTTGGGGCAGGGGCCGGAGGAGACCCAGTACTTC.

The gene calls are TRBV18 and TRBJ2-2, with D possibly being TRBD2 (7 bases). The V gene's germline CDR1 is KGHSH and CDR2 LQKENI. The CDR3 is 16 amino acids. Between the trimmed V and J ends, which lost 3 bases and 0 bases, there was a span of 11 bases. This CDR3 is CASSPRGASNTGELFF. DNA of the CDR3: TGTGCCAGCTCACCTCGGGGGGCCTCGAACACCGGGGAGCTGTTTTTT.

V gene TRBV27 combines with J gene TRBJ2-5; 7 bases map to TRBD1. The ends lost 5 bases at V and 4 bases at J; junction bases unmatched: 4. CDR1 and CDR2 from the germline V gene are MNHEY and SMNVEV (reference sequence). The CDR3 has 13 residues. Here the CDR3 reads CASSRDSGETQYF. The CDR3 bases are TGTGCCAGCAGTCGGGACAGCGGAGAGACCCAGTACTTC.

V and J are TRBV7-2 and TRBJ2-1; the D is unclear. With 2 bases removed from V and 2 bases from J, the gap between germline ends came to 10 bases. The CDR3 has 15 residues. Germline assignment: CDR1 SGHTA and CDR2 FQGNSA. Here the CDR3 DNA reads TGTGCCAGCAGCTTATATAGAGGCGCCTACAATGAGCAGTTCTTC. Protein: CASSLYRGAYNEQFF. The full variable domain, in which reference TRBV7-2 and TRBJ2-1 provide the parts outside the CDR3, is GAGVSQSPSNKVTEKGKDVELRCDPISGHTALYWYRQSLGQGLEFLIYFQGNSAPDKSGLPSDRFSAERTGGSVSTLTIQRTQQEDSAVYLCASSLYRGAYNEQFFGPGTRLTVL.

This chain links TRBV9 with TRBJ1-1; perhaps TRBD1 as D (5 bases). The CDR3 is made up of 17 amino acids. With 0 bases removed from V and 1 base from J, the gap between germline ends came to 16 bases. From germline, CDR1 is SGDLS and CDR2 YYNGEE. In nucleotides, the CDR3 is TGTGCCAGCAGCGTAGAGCGACAGATCGTACGGAACACTGAAGCTTTCTTT. This encodes CASSVERQIVRNTEAFF.

Only a few counts were recorded for this clone. This chain connects TRBV5-3 to TRBJ1-5, with TRBD1 identical over 9 bases. TRBV5-3 is flagged as an ORF with uncertain function. The ends lost 4 bases at V and 2 bases at J; junction bases unmatched: 10. This CDR3 is built from 17 residues. The CDR3 spells CARSPGQGPEGNQPQHF. In DNA form, the CDR3 reads TGTGCCAGAAGCCCCGGACAGGGGCCCGAGGGCAATCAGCCCCAGCATTTT.

This clone was counted a single time. The chain combines TRBV19 with TRBJ1-2; 8 bases agree with TRBD1. After removal of 2 bases from V and 2 bases from J, the junction contained 4 bases not matched to a gene. Germline V gene lookup returns CDR1 LNHDA and CDR2 SQIVND (reference sequence). The CDR3 runs 15 residues. The CDR3 DNA sequence: TGTGCCAGTAGTATATTCGGGGACAGGAACTATGGCTACACCTTC. It translates to CASSIFGDRNYGYTF.

The J gene is TRBJ1-4, the V gene TRBV5-5; no reliable D call. V was cut by 0 bases and J by 0 bases, with 9 bases left in between. The CDR3 has 16 residues. Germline V gene data show CDR1 as SGHKS and CDR2 as YYEKEE (reference sequence). The CDR3 nucleotides read TGTGCCAGCAGCTTGGCCTCCCTAGCAACTAATGAAAAACTGTTTTTT. Protein sequence: CASSLASLATNEKLFF.

The rearrangement uses TRBV30 and TRBJ2-3; TRBD1 might be the D (6 bases). CDR3 length equals 14 residues. Trimming pared 5 bases from V and 3 bases from J, leaving 15 bases between. CDR1 is GTSNPN and CDR2 is SVGIG in the germline V gene (reference sequence). CDR3 sequence: CAWGLGGITDTQYF. CDR3 nucleotides: TGTGCCTGGGGCCTAGGGGGTATTACAGATACGCAGTATTTT.

This clone was observed a handful of times. The CDR3 DNA is TGTGCCAGCACGGCGGGGGCAGGGCGCGCTACTGGCTACACCTTC. Amino acids: CASTAGAGRATGYTF. The chain links TRBV28 to TRBJ1-2, with D possibly TRBD1 on 6 matching bases. CDR3 length: 15 amino acids. CDR1 MDHEN and CDR2 SYDVKM come from the germline V gene. V lost 7 bases to trimming and J lost 7 bases, with 22 bases between them.

The V and J genes are TRBV2 and TRBJ1-1; 9 nucleotides align to TRBD1. The CDR3 spans 14 residues. Germline CDR1 reads SNHLY; CDR2 reads FYNNEI. The ends lost 6 bases at V and 4 bases at J; junction bases unmatched: 6. CDR3 DNA: TGTGCCAGCAGCGAACAGGGGGCGATCACTGAAGCTTTCTTT. This sequence encodes CASSEQGAITEAFF.

This clone has a handful of counts. This chain joins TRBV5-6 and TRBJ2-2; weak D call: TRBD2 (6 bases). The V end lost 5 bases, the J end lost 5 bases, and 22 bases lay between the germline ends. Per germline, CDR1 SGHDT and CDR2 YYEEEE. The CDR3 extends over 17 amino acids. For the CDR3, the DNA is TGTGCCAGCAGGGCGGGGTTCGCAACAGTGATAACCGGGGAGCTGTTTTTT. This codes for CASRAGFATVITGELFF.

Remarks on this clone: Mismatch with germline at one junction end may stem from a read error. The chain links TRBV7-9 to TRBJ2-7; tentatively, D is TRBD1 (6 bases). Germline CDR1 SEHNR, CDR2 FQNEAQ (reference sequence). The CDR3 sequence is 12 residues long. This CDR3 is CASSLSLGTTDF. For the CDR3, the DNA is TGTGCCAGCAGCTTATCTCTAGGGACAACCGACTTC.

The chain uses TRBV18 and TRBJ1-5; TRBD1 might be the D (5 bases). Per the germline V gene, CDR1 is KGHSH and CDR2 is LQKENI. Trimming cost V 3 bases and J 5 bases, with 11 bases left between them. There are 14 residues in the CDR3. Here the CDR3 DNA reads TGTGCCAGCTCACCGCCCGGGGGGGATCAGCCCCAGCATTTT. Protein: CASSPPGGDQPQHF.

The chain has TRBV5-6 and TRBJ1-2; 12 positions agree with TRBD1. CDR1 is SGHDT, CDR2 YYEEEE, per germline. The CDR3 sequence is 18 residues long. The trim removed 1 base at V and 7 bases at J, leaving 14 bases unmatched. The CDR3: CASSLLGAGQGARRGYTF. CDR3 DNA sequence: TGTGCCAGCAGCTTGTTGGGTGCGGGACAGGGGGCGCGCCGTGGCTACACCTTC.

The count of this clone is one. This chain links TRBV4-1 with TRBJ2-7; 8 bases agree with TRBD1. The junction had 10 bases not matched to a gene; V was cut back by 4 bases and J by 2 bases. The CDR3 consists of 16 residues. Germline CDR1 is MGHRA and CDR2 is YSYEKL. The CDR3 loop is CASSPNAGTGAYEQYF. The CDR3 DNA reads TGCGCCAGCAGCCCAAACGCTGGGACAGGTGCCTACGAGCAGTACTTC.

This clone was seen more than once but under ten times. This chain joins TRBV19 and TRBJ2-7; tentative D call: TRBD2 (5 bases). V lost 8 bases, J lost 1 base, and 15 bases lay in between. This CDR3 has 14 residues. The germline V gene has CDR1 LNHDA and CDR2 SQIVND (reference sequence). CDR3 DNA sequence: TGTGCCAGTGGAAAGGACTGGGGATCCTACGAGCAGTACTTC. Protein sequence: CASGKDWGSYEQYF.